Below, one T cell receptor (beta chain) is given with its context. Sequencing was performed with immunoSEQ multiplex PCR; in TCRdb, only in-frame clones are kept and a portion is missing. The profile shows roughly 280,000 clones, roughly 86% of them singletons. V lost 6 bases to trimming and J lost 4 bases; unmatched junction nucleotides: 7. Germline V CDR1 and CDR2: SNHLY, FYNNEI. The CDR3 covers 15 residues. The data stem from a study of blood T cell repertoires in COVID-19. Across the whole study: Acute-phase and convalescent COVID-19 samples originated in the United States, Italy and Spain. From T cells, B-cell-depleted T cells, or PBMCs came the material, which was cDNA or gDNA.

One Seattle source followed patients from active infection through their disease course. Sequences were obtained from peripheral blood. This clonotype originated in a woman in her twenties or thirties with COVID-19, enrolled during active disease. This sequence joins TRBV2 and TRBJ1-2; the match to TRBD1 covers 11 bases. The CDR3 DNA follows: TGTGCCAGCAGGTCAGGACAGGGGGCGACCTATGGCTACACCTTC. This gives the protein CASRSGQGATYGYTF.